The rows below give T cell receptor beta chains drawn from one sample of a study of T cells in Graves' hyperthyroidism and ophthalmopathy. In TCRdb, the multiplex PCR reads were re-called with MiXCR into one record per CDR3 protein. The data contain some 300,000 distinct CDR3 sequences, over 15% of them singletons. Sequencing used blood. These receptors came from a man aged 25 to 40 with Graves' hyperthyroidism. Both conserved end residues are part of each CDR3. Each record gives: D gene, clone size, V gene, J gene, CDR3 protein, CDR3 DNA. A D gene is named only where the DNA matches it firmly. Some rows mark clone size as missing; the rest say once, few, many or name a class of expanded clone.

TRBD2	many	TRBV7-8	TRBJ2-3	CASGRLAVADTQYF	TGTGCCAGCGGCCGACTAGCGGTAGCCGATACGCAGTATTTT
TRBD2	.	TRBV20-1	TRBJ2-1	CSARDGGRARDEQFF	TGCAGTGCTAGAGACGGCGGGAGGGCCAGGGATGAGCAGTTCTTC
TRBD1	many	TRBV6-1	TRBJ2-2	CASSTPRGQGATGELFF	TGTGCCAGCAGTACACCAAGAGGGCAGGGGGCGACCGGGGAGCTGTTTTTT
TRBD2	.	TRBV29-1	TRBJ2-3	CSGVLAGGHSGTDTQYF	TGCAGCGGGGTCCTAGCGGGAGGACATTCGGGCACAGATACGCAGTATTTT
TRBD1	many	TRBV30	TRBJ2-5	CAWRDRVGETQYF	TGTGCCTGGAGAGACAGGGTTGGAGAGACCCAGTACTTC
.	many	TRBV10-3	TRBJ1-3	CAIRMGNTIYF	TGTGCCATCAGGATGGGAAACACCATATATTTT
TRBD1	many	TRBV12-5	TRBJ1-6	CASGMGQPNSPLHF	TGTGCTAGTGGTATGGGACAGCCAAATTCACCCCTCCACTTT
.	many	TRBV5-1	TRBJ2-7	CASRAGGADSYEQYF	TGCGCCAGCAGGGCTGGGGGGGCGGACTCCTACGAGCAGTACTTC
.	.	TRBV6-2/TRBV6-3	TRBJ2-7	CASGYGLRSDSYVQYF	TGTGCCAGCGGATATGGTCTCCGCAGCGACTCCTACGTGCAGTACTTC
.	many	TRBV12-3/TRBV12-4	TRBJ2-7	CASSGGTTASYEQYF	TGTGCCAGCAGTGGAGGGACGACGGCCTCCTACGAGCAGTACTTC
TRBD1	many	TRBV10-1	TRBJ2-5	CASSEPGQGQETQYF	TGCGCCAGCAGTGAGCCGGGACAGGGACAAGAGACCCAGTACTTC
.	many	TRBV18	TRBJ2-5	CASSLSVPPGETQYF	TGTGCCAGCTCACTTTCAGTCCCGCCCGGGGAGACCCAGTACTTC
.	many	TRBV28	TRBJ2-3	CASSLSRIYRITDTQYF	TGTGCCAGCAGTTTATCCCGGATCTACCGTATCACAGATACGCAGTATTTT
.	many	TRBV5-1	TRBJ1-1	CASSFELNTEAFF	TGCGCCAGCAGCTTTGAGTTGAACACTGAAGCTTTCTTT
TRBD1	many	TRBV28	TRBJ1-4	CASSSPYRGLSPYSNEKLFF	TGTGCCAGCAGTTCCCCTTACAGGGGATTGAGTCCCTACTCTAATGAAAAACTGTTTTTT
.	.	TRBV19	TRBJ2-5	CASSIMGSGETQYF	TGTGCCAGTAGTATCATGGGTTCGGGAGAGACCCAGTACTTC
.	many	TRBV12-3/TRBV12-4	TRBJ1-1	CASSFRENTEAFF	TGTGCCAGCAGTTTTCGGGAGAACACTGAAGCTTTCTTT
.	many	TRBV11-2	TRBJ2-7	CASSPDPGREQYF	TGTGCCAGCAGCCCGGACCCTGGTCGCGAGCAGTACTTC
.	few	TRBV20-1	TRBJ2-5	CSARSPGQETQYF	TGCAGTGCTAGGTCCCCAGGTCAAGAGACCCAGTACTTC
TRBD1	many	TRBV5-1	TRBJ2-7	CASSWGQGDDEQYF	TGCGCCAGCAGCTGGGGGCAGGGGGACGACGAGCAGTACTTC
.	many	TRBV12-3/TRBV12-4	TRBJ2-1	CASSLRAPLEQFF	TGTGCCAGCAGTTTGAGGGCCCCCTTGGAGCAGTTCTTC
.	many	TRBV12-3/TRBV12-4	TRBJ1-5	CASSKGSGWTQHF	TGTGCCAGCAGTAAGGGGTCAGGTTGGACCCAGCATTTT
TRBD2	many	TRBV20-1	TRBJ2-1	CSASRPGLSEQFF	TGCAGTGCTAGCCGTCCGGGACTAAGTGAGCAGTTCTTC
.	.	TRBV14	TRBJ1-1	CASRDQTNTEAFF	TGTGCCAGCAGGGATCAAACGAACACTGAAGCTTTCTTT
TRBD2	few	TRBV18	TRBJ2-2	CASSLRLAGDTGELFF	TGTGCCAGCTCACTTCGACTAGCGGGGGACACCGGGGAGCTGTTTTTT
.	many	TRBV2	TRBJ1-5	CASSNGLAGNQPQHF	TGTGCCAGCAGTAACGGTTTGGCAGGTAATCAGCCCCAGCATTTT